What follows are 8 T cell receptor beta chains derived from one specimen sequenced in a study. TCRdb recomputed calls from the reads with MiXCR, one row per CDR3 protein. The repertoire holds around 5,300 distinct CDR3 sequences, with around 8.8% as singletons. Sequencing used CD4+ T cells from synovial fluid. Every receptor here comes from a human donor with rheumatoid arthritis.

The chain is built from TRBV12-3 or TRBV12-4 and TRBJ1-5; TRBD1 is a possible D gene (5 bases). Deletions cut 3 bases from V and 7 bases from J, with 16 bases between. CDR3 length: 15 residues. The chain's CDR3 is CASSFQGVGGQPQHF. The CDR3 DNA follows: TGTGCCAGCAGTTTTCAGGGTGTGGGTGGGCAGCCCCAGCATTTT.

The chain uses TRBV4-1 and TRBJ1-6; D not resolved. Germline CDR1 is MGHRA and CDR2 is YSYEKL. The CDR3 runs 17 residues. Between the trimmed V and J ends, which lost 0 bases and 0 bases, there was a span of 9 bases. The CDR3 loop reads CASSQDEQSSYNSPLHF. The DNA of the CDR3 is TGCGCCAGCAGCCAAGATGAACAGAGCTCCTATAATTCACCCCTCCACTTT.

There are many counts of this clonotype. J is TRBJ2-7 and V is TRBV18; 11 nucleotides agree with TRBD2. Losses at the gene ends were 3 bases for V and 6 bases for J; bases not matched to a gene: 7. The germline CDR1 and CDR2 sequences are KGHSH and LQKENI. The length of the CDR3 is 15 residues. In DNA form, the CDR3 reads TGTGCCAGCTCACCGGCTAGCGGGAGGCAGGGCGAGCAGTACTTC. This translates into CASSPASGRQGEQYF. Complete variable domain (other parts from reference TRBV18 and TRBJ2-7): NAGVMQNPRHLVRRRGQEARLRCSPMKGHSHVYWYRQLPEEGLKFMVYLQKENIIDESGMPKERFSAEFPKEGPSILRIQQVVRGDSAAYFCASSPASGRQGEQYFGPGTRLTVT.

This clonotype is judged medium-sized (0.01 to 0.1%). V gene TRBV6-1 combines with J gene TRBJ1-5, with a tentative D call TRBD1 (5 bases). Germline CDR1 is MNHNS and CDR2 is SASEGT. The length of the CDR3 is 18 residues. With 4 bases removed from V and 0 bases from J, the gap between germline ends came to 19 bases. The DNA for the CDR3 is TGTGCCAGCAGTGCTCCCGGGACGGTGGTTTCTAGCAATCAGCCCCAGCATTTT. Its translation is CASSAPGTVVSSNQPQHF.

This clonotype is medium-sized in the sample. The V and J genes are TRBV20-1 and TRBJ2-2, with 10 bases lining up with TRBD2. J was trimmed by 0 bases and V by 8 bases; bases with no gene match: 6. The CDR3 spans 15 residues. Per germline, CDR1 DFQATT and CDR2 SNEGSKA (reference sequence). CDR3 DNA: TGCAGTACTCAGGGACTAGCGACGAACACCGGGGAGCTGTTTTTT. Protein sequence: CSTQGLATNTGELFF.

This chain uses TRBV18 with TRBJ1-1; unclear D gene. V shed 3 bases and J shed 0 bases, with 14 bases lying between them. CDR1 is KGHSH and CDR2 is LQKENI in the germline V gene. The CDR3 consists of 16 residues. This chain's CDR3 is CASSPREHRVNTEAFF. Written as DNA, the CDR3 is TGTGCCAGCTCACCTCGGGAGCACAGAGTGAACACTGAAGCTTTCTTT.

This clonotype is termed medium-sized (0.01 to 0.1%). The CDR3 DNA sequence: TGCGCCAGCAGCCCCGGGACTAGCGGGTACACCGGGGAGCTGTTTTTT. As protein: CASSPGTSGYTGELFF. The chain combines TRBV5-1 with TRBJ2-2; 12 bases agree with TRBD2. The V gene end was trimmed by 4 bases and the J gene end by 3 bases; junction bases not matched to a gene: 4. Germline CDR1 reads SGHRS; CDR2 reads YFSETQ. The CDR3 is 16 amino acids. Together with reference TRBV5-1 and TRBJ2-2, the CDR3 gives the full variable domain: KAGVTQTPRYLIKTRGQQVTLSCSPISGHRSVSWYQQTPGQGLQFLFEYFSETQRNKGNFPGRFSGRQFSNSRSEMNVSTLELGDSALYLCASSPGTSGYTGELFFGEGSRLTVL.

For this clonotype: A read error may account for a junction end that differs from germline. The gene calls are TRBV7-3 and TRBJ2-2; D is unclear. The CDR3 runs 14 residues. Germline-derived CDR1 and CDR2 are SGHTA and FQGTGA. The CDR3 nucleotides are TGTGTCAGCAGCTCCTTGCGAGGCACCGGGGAGCTGTTTTTT. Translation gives CVSSSLRGTGELFF.